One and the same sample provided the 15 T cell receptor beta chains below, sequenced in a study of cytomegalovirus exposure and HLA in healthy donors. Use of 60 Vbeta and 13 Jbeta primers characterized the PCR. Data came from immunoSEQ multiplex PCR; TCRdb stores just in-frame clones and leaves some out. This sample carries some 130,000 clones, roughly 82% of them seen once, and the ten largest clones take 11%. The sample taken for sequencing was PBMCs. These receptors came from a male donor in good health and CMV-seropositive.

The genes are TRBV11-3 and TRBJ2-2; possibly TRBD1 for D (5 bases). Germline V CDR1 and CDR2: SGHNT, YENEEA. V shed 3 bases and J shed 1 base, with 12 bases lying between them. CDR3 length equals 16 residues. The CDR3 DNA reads TGTGCCAGCAGCTTTGGTCGGCAGGGGAACACCGGGGAGCTGTTTTTT. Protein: CASSFGRQGNTGELFF.

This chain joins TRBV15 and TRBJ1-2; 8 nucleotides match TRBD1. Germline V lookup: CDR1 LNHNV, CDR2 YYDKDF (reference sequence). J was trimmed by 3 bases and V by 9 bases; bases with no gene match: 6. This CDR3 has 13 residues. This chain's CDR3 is CATRQGWDYGYTF. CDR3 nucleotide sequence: TGTGCCACGCGACAGGGGTGGGACTATGGCTACACCTTC.

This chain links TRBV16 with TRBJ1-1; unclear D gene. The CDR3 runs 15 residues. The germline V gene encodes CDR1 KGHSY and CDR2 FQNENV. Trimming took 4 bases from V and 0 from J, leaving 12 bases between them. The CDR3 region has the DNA TGTGCCAGCAGCCTAACAGACCGAATGAACACTGAAGCTTTCTTT. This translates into CASSLTDRMNTEAFF.

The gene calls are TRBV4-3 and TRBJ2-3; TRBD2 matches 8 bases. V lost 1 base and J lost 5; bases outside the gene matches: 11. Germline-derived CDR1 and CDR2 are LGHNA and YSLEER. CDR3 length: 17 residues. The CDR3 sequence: CASSQGPTVAGRDTQYF. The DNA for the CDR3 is TGCGCCAGCAGCCAAGGTCCCACGGTAGCGGGAAGAGATACGCAGTATTTT.

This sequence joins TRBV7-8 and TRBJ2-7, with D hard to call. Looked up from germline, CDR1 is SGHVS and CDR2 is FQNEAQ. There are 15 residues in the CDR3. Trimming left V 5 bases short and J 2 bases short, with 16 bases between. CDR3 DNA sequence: TGTGCCAGCAGCCCTGGCTCGTCAGTTCCCTACGAGCAGTACTTC. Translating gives CASSPGSSVPYEQYF.

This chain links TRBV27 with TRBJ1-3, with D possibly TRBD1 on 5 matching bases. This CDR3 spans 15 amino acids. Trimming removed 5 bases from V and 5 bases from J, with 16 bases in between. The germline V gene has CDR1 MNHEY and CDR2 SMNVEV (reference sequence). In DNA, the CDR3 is TGTGCCAGCAGTGCCGGGAGGGGCGGACGAAACACCATATATTTT. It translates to CASSAGRGGRNTIYF.

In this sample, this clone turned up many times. The CDR3 region is CASSRTGGTEAFF. The CDR3, as DNA: TGTGCCAGCAGTCGGACGGGAGGAACTGAAGCTTTCTTT. The chain joins TRBV11-2 to TRBJ1-1; D is unclear. Germline loops: CDR1 SGHAT, CDR2 FQNNGV. V shed 6 bases and J shed 5 bases, with 13 bases lying between them. The CDR3 sequence is 13 residues long.

CDR3 residues: CASTRGGRGTEAFF. As DNA, the CDR3 is TGTGCCAGCACCCGTGGGGGGAGGGGGACTGAAGCTTTCTTT. The chain is built from TRBV6-5 and TRBJ1-1, with a weak D call TRBD1 (6 bases). CDR1 and CDR2 from the germline V gene are MNHEY and SVGAGI. The CDR3 has 14 residues. The V end was cut by 7 bases, the J end by 5 bases, with 17 bases between.

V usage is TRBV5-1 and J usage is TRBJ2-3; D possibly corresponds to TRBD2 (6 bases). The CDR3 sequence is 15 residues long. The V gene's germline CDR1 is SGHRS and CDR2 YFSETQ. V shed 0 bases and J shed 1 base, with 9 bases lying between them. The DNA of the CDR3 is TGCGCCAGCAGCTTGGTAGCTAGCGGCACAGATACGCAGTATTTT. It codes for CASSLVASGTDTQYF.

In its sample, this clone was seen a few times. The CDR3 protein is CASSEGDTESWPQHF. In DNA form, the CDR3 reads TGTGCCAGCAGTGAAGGGGACACGGAAAGTTGGCCCCAGCATTTT. This chain uses TRBV6-1 with TRBJ1-5; a possible D gene is TRBD1 (6 bases). Per the germline V gene, CDR1 is MNHNS and CDR2 is SASEGT. The length of the CDR3 is 15 residues. The V end was cut by 1 base, the J end by 9 bases, with 16 bases between.

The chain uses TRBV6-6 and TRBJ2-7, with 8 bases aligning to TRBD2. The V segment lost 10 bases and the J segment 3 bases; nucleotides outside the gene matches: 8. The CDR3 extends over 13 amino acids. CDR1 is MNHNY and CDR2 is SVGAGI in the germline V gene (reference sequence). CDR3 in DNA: TGTGCCACCACGGGGGGGGGCGGCTACGAGCAGTACTTC. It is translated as CATTGGGGYEQYF.

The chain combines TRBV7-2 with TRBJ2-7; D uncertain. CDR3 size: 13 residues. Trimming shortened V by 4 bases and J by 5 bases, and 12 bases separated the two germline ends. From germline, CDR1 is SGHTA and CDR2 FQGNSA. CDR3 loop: CASSSAPGDEQYF. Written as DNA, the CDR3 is TGTGCCAGCAGCTCTGCCCCCGGTGACGAGCAGTACTTC.

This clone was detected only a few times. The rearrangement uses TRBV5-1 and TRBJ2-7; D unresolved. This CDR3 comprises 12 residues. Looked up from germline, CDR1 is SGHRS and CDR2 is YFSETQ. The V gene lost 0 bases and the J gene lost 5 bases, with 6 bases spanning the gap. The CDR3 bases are TGCGCCAGCAGCTTGGCAGGCCACGAGCAGTACTTC. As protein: CASSLAGHEQYF.

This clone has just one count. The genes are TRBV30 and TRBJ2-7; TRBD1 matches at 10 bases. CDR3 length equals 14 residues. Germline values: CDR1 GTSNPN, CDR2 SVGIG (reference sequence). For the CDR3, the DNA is TGTGCACTGGACCTTCCGGGACAGGGGTACGAGCAGTACTTC. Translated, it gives CALDLPGQGYEQYF.

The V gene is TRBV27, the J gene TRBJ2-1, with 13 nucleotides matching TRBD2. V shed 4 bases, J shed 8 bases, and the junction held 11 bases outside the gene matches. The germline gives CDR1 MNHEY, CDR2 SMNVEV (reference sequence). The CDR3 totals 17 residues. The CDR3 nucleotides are TGTGCCAGCAGTTCCGGACTAGCGGGAGCTGTTTTCTATGAGCAGTTCTTC. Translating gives CASSSGLAGAVFYEQFF.